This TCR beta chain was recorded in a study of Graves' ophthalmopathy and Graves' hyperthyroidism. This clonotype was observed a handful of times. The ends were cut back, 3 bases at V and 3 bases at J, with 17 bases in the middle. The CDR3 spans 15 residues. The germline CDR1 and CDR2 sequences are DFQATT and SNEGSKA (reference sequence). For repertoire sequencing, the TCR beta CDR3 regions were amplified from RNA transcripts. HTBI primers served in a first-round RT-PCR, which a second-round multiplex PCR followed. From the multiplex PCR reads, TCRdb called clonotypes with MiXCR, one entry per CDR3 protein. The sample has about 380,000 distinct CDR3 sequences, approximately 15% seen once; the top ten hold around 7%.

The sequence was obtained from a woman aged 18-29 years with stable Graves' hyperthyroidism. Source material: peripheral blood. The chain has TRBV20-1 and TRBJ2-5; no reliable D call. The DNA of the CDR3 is TGCAGTGCTAGGGATAACAAGGATTGGGAAGAGACCCAGTACTTC. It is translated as CSARDNKDWEETQYF.